The T cell receptor (beta chain) under discussion was sequenced for a study of cytomegalovirus exposure and HLA in healthy donors. The study's findings and limits: In an earlier analysis, about 87% or about 30%: the productive usage of most TCR beta V segments. Later on, an analysis tied under 20,000 TCR beta sequences to HLA alleles at 0.05 false discovery rate. Whilst most TCR sequences proved rare, a subset of public TCRs occurred across many donors.

In the case of this clone: Its specificity is unknown.

PCR amplification relied on 60 Vbeta primers (plus 13 Jbeta primers). Method: immunoSEQ multiplex PCR; TCRdb's copy keeps in-frame clones and lacks some. The top ten clones hold under 3% of a sample with 150,000 to 200,000 clones, approximately 59% of them seen once. The clonotype originates from a man aged 40-50 years in good health and CMV-seronegative. Sequenced: PBMCs.

The CDR3 sequence: CASSVGTDLYF. The CDR3 bases are TGTGCCAGCAGCGTAGGGACAGACCTTTACTTC. This chain connects TRBV9 to TRBJ2-5; D perhaps matches TRBD1 (6 bases). Germline V gives CDR1 SGDLS, CDR2 YYNGEE. CDR3 size: 11 residues. Trimming stripped 0 bases from V and 14 bases from J, with 11 bases between.